The 19 T cell receptor beta chains in this list originate from one sample, sequenced in a study of blood T cell repertoires in COVID-19. Data came from immunoSEQ multiplex PCR; TCRdb stores just in-frame clones and leaves some out. Altogether approximately 170,000 clones are present, 90% being singletons, with the ten largest covering around 17%. The sequencing sample was made of peripheral blood. These receptors came from a man between 60 and 70 years old with active or convalescent COVID-19.

This clone was observed once. The chain joins TRBV6-5 to TRBJ2-7; the match to TRBD2 covers 10 bases. Germline V gives CDR1 MNHEY, CDR2 SVGAGI. The CDR3 has 15 amino acids. V lost 2 bases to trimming and J lost 6 bases; unmatched junction nucleotides: 7. The CDR3 region is CASSYSGGAPSEQYF. Here the CDR3 DNA reads TGTGCCAGCAGTTACAGCGGGGGGGCCCCTTCCGAGCAGTACTTC.

This clone came up once. The chain couples TRBV2 to TRBJ2-3; TRBD2 might be the D (7 bases). The V gene's germline CDR1 is SNHLY and CDR2 FYNNEI. The CDR3 runs 13 residues. Trimming stripped 10 bases from V and 8 bases from J, with 19 bases between. CDR3 region: CAITGTTGGTQYF. The CDR3 bases are TGTGCCATTACCGGGACAACGGGGGGTACGCAGTATTTT.

This clone occurred once. CDR3 in amino acids: CASSHSFRRTVQETQYF. Here the CDR3 DNA reads TGTGCCAGCAGCCACTCATTTAGGCGGACTGTCCAAGAGACCCAGTACTTC. V and J are TRBV14 and TRBJ2-5, with D possibly matching TRBD2 (5 bases). Germline V gives CDR1 SGHDN, CDR2 FVKESK. The CDR3 covers 17 residues. The V end lost 3 bases, the J end lost 1 base, and 18 bases lay between the germline ends.

This clone was recorded once. The rearrangement joins TRBV3-1 (or the pseudogene TRBV3-2) to TRBJ1-3; D remains unclear. The CDR3 consists of 16 residues. Looked up from germline, CDR1 is LGHDT and CDR2 is YNNKEL (reference sequence). V lost 0 bases, J lost 0 bases, and 9 bases lay in between. CDR3 protein: CASSQDVSSSGNTIYF. The CDR3 DNA reads TGTGCCAGCAGCCAAGATGTGAGTAGCTCTGGAAACACCATATATTTT.

This clone occurred once. This rearrangement joins TRBV4-1 to TRBJ1-6, with TRBD1 identical over 9 bases. The CDR3 spans 15 residues. Trimming removed 0 bases from V and 10 bases from J; junction bases left unmatched: 4. Germline values: CDR1 MGHRA, CDR2 YSYEKL. The CDR3 reads CASSQEGQGRSPLHF. The CDR3 nucleotides read TGCGCCAGCAGCCAAGAGGGACAGGGACGATCACCCCTCCACTTT.

The chain carries TRBV3-1 (or the pseudogene TRBV3-2) and TRBJ1-1; D is unresolved. Trimming removed 1 base from V and 6 bases from J, with 12 bases in between. Germline V CDR1 and CDR2: LGHDT, YNNKEL (reference sequence). This CDR3 is 14 amino acids long. The CDR3 coding sequence is TGTGCCAGCAGCCAAGGTTCCTTCTCGTCTGAAGCTTTCTTT. Amino acids: CASSQGSFSSEAFF.

This clone was found once. The rearrangement joins TRBV29-1 to TRBJ2-7, with D possibly being TRBD1 (6 bases). The CDR3 runs 12 residues. The V gene lost 6 bases and the J gene lost 9 bases, with 18 bases spanning the gap. From germline, CDR1 is SQVTM and CDR2 ANQGSEA. The CDR3 DNA reads as TGCAGCGTCCCCTCCACAGGGTTACGGCAGTACTTC. Its translation: CSVPSTGLRQYF.

This clone was detected only once. This chain joins TRBV12-3 or TRBV12-4 and TRBJ2-1, with D maybe TRBD1 (5 bases). This CDR3 region has 11 residues. Trimming pared 5 bases from V and 6 bases from J, leaving 5 bases between. The CDR3 here is CASSQGNEQFF. CDR3 DNA: TGTGCCAGCAGTCAGGGCAATGAGCAGTTCTTC.

CDR3 sequence (DNA): TGTGCCAGCAGCAACGGACAGTCGGCTTTCTTT. Translating gives CASSNGQSAFF. This chain uses TRBV3-1 (or the pseudogene TRBV3-2) with TRBJ1-1; D may be TRBD1 (6 bases). With 5 bases removed from V and 11 bases from J, the gap between germline ends came to 12 bases. CDR1 is LGHDT, CDR2 YNNKEL, per germline (reference sequence). This CDR3 is 11 amino acids long.

Only one count was recorded for this clone. The sample contains more than one DNA sequence encoding this CDR3. This rearrangement joins TRBV18 to TRBJ1-1; D is undetermined. Germline CDR1 is KGHSH and CDR2 is LQKENI. Trimming took 3 bases from V and 1 from J, leaving 6 bases between them. The CDR3 has 13 amino acids. CDR3 loop: CASSPAGNTEAFF. CDR3 coding DNA: TGTGCCAGCTCACCGGCGGGGAACACTGAAGCTTTCTTT.

V is TRBV14 and J is TRBJ2-3; 8 nucleotides line up with TRBD2. This CDR3 is 13 amino acids long. CDR1 is SGHDN and CDR2 is FVKESK in the germline V gene. After removal of 1 base from V and 6 bases from J, the junction contained 0 bases not matched to a gene. CDR3 bases: TGTGCCAGCAGCCAAGGACTAGCGGATACGCAGTATTTT. This encodes CASSQGLADTQYF.

The V and J genes are TRBV2 and TRBJ1-5, with 8 bases lining up with TRBD1. Germline-derived CDR1 and CDR2 are SNHLY and FYNNEI. The J segment lost 4 bases and the V segment lost 2 bases, leaving 4 bases of the junction unmatched. The CDR3 has 15 amino acids. The CDR3 DNA sequence: TGTGCCAGCAGTGAACTGGGACAGGTGAATCAGCCCCAGCATTTT. Amino acids: CASSELGQVNQPQHF.

The chain combines TRBV3-1 (or the pseudogene TRBV3-2) with TRBJ2-7; D perhaps matches TRBD1 (6 bases). The V end lost 1 base, the J end lost 3 bases, and 19 bases lay between the germline ends. Looked up from germline, CDR1 is LGHDT and CDR2 is YNNKEL (reference sequence). CDR3 size: 17 residues. The CDR3 sequence is CASSQGPSGTIRYEQYF. The CDR3, as DNA: TGTGCCAGCAGCCAAGGCCCCTCCGGGACAATACGCTACGAGCAGTACTTC.

V and J are TRBV10-3 and TRBJ1-1; D unresolved. The germline CDR1 and CDR2 sequences are ENHRY and SYGVKD. This CDR3 is built from 12 residues. Trimming took 6 bases from V and 1 from J, leaving 6 bases between them. The CDR3 is CAIRTKNTEAFF. The CDR3 DNA reads TGTGCCATCAGGACAAAGAACACTGAAGCTTTCTTT.

CDR3 region: CASRFDRETGYTF. The CDR3 DNA follows: TGCGCCAGCAGATTCGACAGGGAAACTGGCTACACCTTC. The chain carries TRBV5-1 and TRBJ1-2, with 7 bases identical to TRBD1. CDR1 and CDR2 (germline): SGHRS, YFSETQ. J was trimmed by 7 bases and V by 5 bases; bases with no gene match: 8. This CDR3 spans 13 amino acids.

Only a few counts were recorded for this clone. The V call is TRBV6-4, the J call TRBJ1-2; 12 bases agree with TRBD1. Germline V gene lookup returns CDR1 MRHNA and CDR2 SNTAGT. J gave up 4 bases and V 0 bases, and 3 bases lay outside the gene matches. This CDR3 contains 16 residues. The CDR3 here is CASSDSGTGGLYGYTF. The CDR3 nucleotides read TGTGCCAGCAGTGACTCGGGGACAGGGGGCCTCTATGGCTACACCTTC.

V is TRBV30 and J is TRBJ1-4; D perhaps matches TRBD1 (5 bases). In germline, CDR1 is GTSNPN, CDR2 SVGIG (reference sequence). Trimming cost V 2 bases and J 5 bases, with 12 bases left between them. The CDR3 loop spans 14 amino acids. Written as DNA, the CDR3 is TGTGCCTGGAGTCCCGGGGGAATCAATGAAAAACTGTTTTTT. Residues: CAWSPGGINEKLFF.

The genes are TRBV19 and TRBJ2-3; TRBD2 matches 8 bases. Trimming removed 6 bases from V and 10 bases from J; junction bases left unmatched: 9. Per germline, CDR1 LNHDA and CDR2 SQIVND (reference sequence). The CDR3 is 13 residues long. CDR3 in amino acids: CASSGGLARPQYF. CDR3 bases: TGTGCCAGTAGCGGCGGACTAGCCCGTCCGCAGTATTTT. The full variable domain, its missing parts supplied by reference TRBV19 and TRBJ2-3, is DGGITQSPKYLFRKEGQNVTLSCEQNLNHDAMYWYRQDPGQGLRLIYYSQIVNDFQKGDIAEGYSVSREKKESFPLTVTSAQKNPTAFYLCASSGGLARPQYFGPGTRLTVL.

The chain employs TRBV11-2 and TRBJ2-1; TRBD2 agrees at 12 bases. CDR1 and CDR2 from the germline V gene are SGHAT and FQNNGV. V lost 5 bases, J lost 4 bases, and 3 bases stayed unmatched. The CDR3 is 15 amino acids. CDR3 loop: CASSLGTSGYNEQFF. The CDR3 bases are TGTGCCAGCAGCCTGGGGACTAGCGGGTACAATGAGCAGTTCTTC.